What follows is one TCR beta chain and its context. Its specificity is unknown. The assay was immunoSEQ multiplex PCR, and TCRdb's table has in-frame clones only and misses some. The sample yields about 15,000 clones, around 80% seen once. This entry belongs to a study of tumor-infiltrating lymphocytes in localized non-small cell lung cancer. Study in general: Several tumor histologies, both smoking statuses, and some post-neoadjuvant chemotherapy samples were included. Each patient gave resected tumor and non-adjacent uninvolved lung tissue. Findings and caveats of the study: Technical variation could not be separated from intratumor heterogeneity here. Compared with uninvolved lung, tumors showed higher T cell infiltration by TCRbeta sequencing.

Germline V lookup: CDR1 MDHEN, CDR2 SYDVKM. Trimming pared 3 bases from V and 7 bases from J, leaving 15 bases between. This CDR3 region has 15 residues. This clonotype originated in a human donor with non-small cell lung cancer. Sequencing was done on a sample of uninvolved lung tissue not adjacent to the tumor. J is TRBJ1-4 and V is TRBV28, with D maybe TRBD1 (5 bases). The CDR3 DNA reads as TGTGCCAGCAGTTTGTCGGGCAGGGTGGGTGAAAAACTGTTTTTT. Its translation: CASSLSGRVGEKLFF.